The next 8 T cell receptor beta chains were all read from a single sample in a study of tumor-infiltrating lymphocytes in localized non-small cell lung cancer. Profiled with immunoSEQ multiplex PCR; TCRdb holds only in-frame clones, not every one. Of fewer than 20,000 clones in the sample, roughly four fifths were seen once. Sequenced input: lung tumor tissue. These receptors were collected from a human donor with non-small cell lung cancer.

V is TRBV5-6 and J is TRBJ2-2, with D unclear. This CDR3 is built from 15 residues. CDR1 is SGHDT and CDR2 is YYEEEE in the germline V gene. V dropped 2 bases and J dropped 0 bases, with 8 bases sitting between them. CDR3 in amino acids: CASSFTQPNTGELFF. The DNA for the CDR3 is TGTGCCAGCAGCTTCACACAACCGAACACCGGGGAGCTGTTTTTT.

This chain joins TRBV27 and TRBJ2-6; D gene ambiguous. CDR3 length: 14 amino acids. CDR1 is MNHEY and CDR2 is SMNVEV in the germline V gene (reference sequence). Trimming pared 4 bases from V and 0 bases from J, leaving 4 bases between. CDR3 nucleotides: TGTGCCAGCAGTTCCTTCTCTGGGGCCAACGTCCTGACTTTC. Protein sequence: CASSSFSGANVLTF.

The chain is built from TRBV11-2 and TRBJ2-1; D may be TRBD2 (6 bases). CDR3 length equals 11 residues. Trimming took 6 bases from V and 15 from J, leaving 15 bases between them. Germline lookup yields CDR1 SGHAT and CDR2 FQNNGV. CDR3 region: CASRTGTGAFF. The CDR3 coding sequence is TGTGCCAGCAGAACCGGGACTGGTGCGTTCTTC.

The chain joins TRBV2 to TRBJ2-2; D not resolved. V lost 6 bases and J lost 6, with 5 bases in between. The CDR3 covers 11 residues. Germline assignment: CDR1 SNHLY and CDR2 FYNNEI. CDR3 sequence: CASRFPGELFF. CDR3 coding DNA: TGTGCCAGCAGATTTCCCGGGGAGCTGTTTTTT.

Points on this clone: At the DNA level, this CDR3 is encoded by other sequences in the same sample as well. The chain is built from TRBV6-1 and TRBJ1-1; possible D gene TRBD1, 5 bases. V lost 2 bases and J lost 4, with 8 bases in between. Germline V gene data show CDR1 as MNHNS and CDR2 as SASEGT. The CDR3 runs 13 residues. This CDR3 is CASSESGRTEAFF. The CDR3 region has the DNA TGTGCCAGCAGTGAATCGGGGCGCACTGAAGCTTTCTTT.

The chain is built from TRBV5-4 and TRBJ1-5; D is unclear. The CDR3 spans 14 residues. Germline V gives CDR1 SGHNT, CDR2 YYREEE (reference sequence). V dropped 4 bases and J dropped 0 bases, with 8 bases sitting between them. The CDR3 bases are TGTGCCAGCAGCCAGCAAGATAGCAATCAGCCCCAGCATTTT. Translation: CASSQQDSNQPQHF.

This clone is classed as medium-sized. This sequence joins TRBV4-2 and TRBJ1-4; D may be TRBD1 (6 bases). Deletions cut 0 bases from V and 7 bases from J, with 15 bases between. The CDR3 consists of 16 residues. Germline loops: CDR1 LGHNA, CDR2 YNFKEQ. CDR3 DNA: TGTGCCAGCAGCCAAGATCCCGGACAGAACACTGAAAAACTGTTTTTT. It specifies CASSQDPGQNTEKLFF.

This rearrangement joins TRBV10-2 to TRBJ2-7, with D perhaps matching TRBD2 (6 bases). Germline V gene lookup returns CDR1 WSHSY and CDR2 SAAADI. V was clipped by 3 bases and J by 2 bases, with 11 bases between them. The CDR3 is made up of 14 amino acids. The CDR3: CASSEPGLPYEQYF. The CDR3 coding sequence is TGCGCCAGCAGTGAACCGGGACTCCCCTACGAGCAGTACTTC.